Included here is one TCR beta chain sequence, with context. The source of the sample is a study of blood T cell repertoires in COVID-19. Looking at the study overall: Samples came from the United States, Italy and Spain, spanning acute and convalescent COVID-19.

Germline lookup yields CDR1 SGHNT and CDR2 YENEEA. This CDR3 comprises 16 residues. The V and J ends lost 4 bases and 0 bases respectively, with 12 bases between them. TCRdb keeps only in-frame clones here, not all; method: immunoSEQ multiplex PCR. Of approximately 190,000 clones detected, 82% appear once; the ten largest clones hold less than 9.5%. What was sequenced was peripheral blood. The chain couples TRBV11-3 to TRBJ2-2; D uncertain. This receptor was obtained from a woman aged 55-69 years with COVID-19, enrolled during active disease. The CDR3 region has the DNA TGTGCCAGCAGCTCCGGGTTTAGCTCGAACACCGGGGAGCTGTTTTTT. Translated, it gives CASSSGFSSNTGELFF.